The rows below give T cell receptor beta chains drawn from one sample of a study of cytomegalovirus exposure and HLA in healthy donors. TCRdb keeps only in-frame clones here, not all; method: immunoSEQ multiplex PCR. The profile covers over 80,000 clones, with roughly 85% appearing a single time and approximately 22% taken by the ten largest. What was sequenced was PBMCs. Every receptor here comes from a man aged 18-30 years in good health and CMV-seropositive. The CDR3 runs from the conserved cysteine through the conserved F or W. D genes are given only for firm matches.

v_call	j_call	d_call	cdr3_aa	cdr3_nt
TRBV6-1	TRBJ1-1	.	CASSFLDRDTEAFF	TGTGCCAGCAGTTTCCTCGACCGGGACACTGAAGCTTTCTTT
TRBV27	TRBJ1-5	TRBD1	CASSLSARGDYYQPQHF	TGTGCCAGCAGTTTATCTGCCAGGGGGGATTACTATCAGCCCCAGCATTTT
TRBV5-1	TRBJ1-1	.	CASSLYGLQNTEAFF	TGCGCCAGCAGCTTGTATGGACTACAGAACACTGAAGCTTTCTTT
TRBV11-3	TRBJ2-1	TRBD2	CASSFGLAGGPGDEQFF	TGTGCCAGCAGCTTCGGACTAGCGGGAGGGCCGGGGGATGAGCAGTTCTTC
TRBV28	TRBJ2-7	TRBD1	CASTSPGQGSYEQYF	TGTGCCAGCACTTCCCCGGGACAGGGTTCCTACGAGCAGTACTTC
TRBV30	TRBJ2-5	.	CAWSGLAEETQYF	TGTGCCTGGAGTGGCCTAGCCGAAGAGACCCAGTACTTC
TRBV27	TRBJ2-4	TRBD1	CASSGTGKNIQYF	TGTGCCAGCAGTGGGACAGGGAAAAACATTCAGTACTTC
TRBV21-1	TRBJ2-1	.	CASSMRTSGSSYNEQFF	TGTGCCAGCAGCATGCGGACTAGCGGGAGCTCCTACAATGAGCAGTTCTTC
TRBV28	TRBJ2-2	TRBD2	CASSLGTSGNGELFF	TGTGCCAGCAGTTTAGGGACTAGCGGGAACGGGGAGCTGTTTTTT
TRBV10-1	TRBJ2-1	TRBD2	CASSREAHNEQFF	TGCGCCAGCAGTCGGGAGGCGCACAATGAGCAGTTCTTC
TRBV6-1	TRBJ2-4	TRBD1	CASSEAGTAAKNIQYF	TGTGCCAGCAGTGAAGCAGGGACAGCCGCCAAAAACATTCAGTACTTC